These T cell receptor beta chains were read from a single sample in a study of blood T cell repertoires in COVID-19. Generated by immunoSEQ multiplex PCR, the TCRdb table keeps only in-frame clones and is missing some. The sample holds over 150,000 clones, under 90% seen once. Sequencing used PBMCs or T cells enriched from blood (not recorded which). These receptors came from a middle-aged man who had recovered from COVID-19. The CDR3 runs from the conserved cysteine through the conserved F or W. A D gene is named only where the DNA matches it firmly. A row's size may be missing; if present it is once, few, many or a size class.

clone size	D gene	V gene	J gene	CDR3 protein	CDR3 DNA
NA	TRBD1	TRBV15	TRBJ2-1	CATSRTDRVIF	TGTGCCACCAGCAGAACGGACAGGGTGATCTTC
NA	NA	TRBV3-1/TRBV3-2	TRBJ1-5	CASSQARFSQPQHF	TGTGCCAGCAGCCAAGCCCGGTTCTCGCAGCCCCAGCATTTT
NA	NA	TRBV9	TRBJ2-2	CASTGDTGELFF	TGTGCCAGCACCGGGGACACCGGGGAGCTGTTTTTT
NA	NA	TRBV5-1	TRBJ2-3	CASRREATDTQYF	TGCGCCAGCCGCAGGGAAGCGACAGATACGCAGTATTTT
NA	NA	TRBV12-2	TRBJ1-5	CASRLYRGNQPQHF	TGTGCAAGTCGCTTATACCGGGGCAATCAGCCCCAGCATTTT
NA	NA	TRBV5-1	TRBJ1-2	CASSRFEVANYTF	TGCGCCAGCAGCCGATTCGAGGTGGCCAACTACACCTTC
NA	TRBD1	TRBV6-5	TRBJ1-5	CASSYDRASNQPQHF	TGTGCCAGCAGTTACGACAGGGCTAGCAATCAGCCCCAGCATTTT
once	NA	TRBV24-1	TRBJ2-3	CATSEGSPGSDTQYF	TGTGCCACCAGTGAAGGTTCTCCAGGGTCAGATACGCAGTATTTT
NA	NA	TRBV25-1	TRBJ2-5	CASSDQRGGKTQYF	TGTGCCAGCAGTGACCAGAGAGGCGGGAAGACCCAGTACTTC
NA	NA	TRBV9	TRBJ1-1	CAKTTGEAFF	TGTGCCAAGACCACAGGTGAAGCTTTCTTT